Listed here are 29 T cell receptor beta chains from one sample, sequenced in a study of blood T cell repertoires in COVID-19. TCRdb's copy holds only in-frame clones and misses some; the assay was immunoSEQ multiplex PCR. Among some 180,000 clones listed, 75% to 90% were seen once. The sample comprised peripheral blood. Every receptor here comes from a middle-aged woman with COVID-19, enrolled during active disease.

This clone appeared a single time. The chain couples TRBV11-2 to TRBJ2-2; possible D gene TRBD2, 5 bases. From germline, CDR1 is SGHAT and CDR2 FQNNGV. Trimming left V 5 bases short and J 10 bases short, with 17 bases between. This CDR3 region has 14 residues. The chain's CDR3 is CASSPVSLGVELFF. For the CDR3, the DNA is TGTGCCAGCAGCCCCGTTTCACTGGGAGTGGAGCTGTTTTTT.

The genes are TRBV7-8 and TRBJ2-1; 8 positions match TRBD1. Losses at the gene ends were 3 bases for V and 9 bases for J; bases not matched to a gene: 7. CDR1 is SGHVS and CDR2 is FQNEAQ in the germline V gene. The CDR3 has 14 residues. The CDR3 nucleotides are TGTGCCAGCAGCTTCGGACAGGGACCCATTGAGCAGTTCTTC. Encoded protein: CASSFGQGPIEQFF.

The rearrangement uses TRBV5-1 and TRBJ1-1; the match to TRBD1 covers 7 bases. The CDR3 is made up of 14 amino acids. CDR1 SGHRS and CDR2 YFSETQ come from the germline V gene. The V gene end was trimmed by 4 bases and the J gene end by 5 bases; junction bases not matched to a gene: 8. The CDR3 here is CASSGGRGRTEAFF. In nucleotides, the CDR3 is TGCGCCAGCAGCGGCGGCAGGGGGAGGACTGAAGCTTTCTTT.

This clone has just a few counts. CDR3 in amino acids: CASIRGVPASTDTQYF. Here the CDR3 DNA reads TGTGCCAGCATTCGGGGGGTCCCCGCTAGCACAGATACGCAGTATTTT. The chain recombines TRBV27 with TRBJ2-3; the match to TRBD2 covers 7 bases. The V and J ends lost 7 bases and 0 bases, in that order; junction bases with no gene match: 10. The CDR3 runs 16 residues. Germline V gives CDR1 MNHEY, CDR2 SMNVEV (reference sequence).

The genes are TRBV9 and TRBJ2-1; 9 positions match TRBD2. The CDR3 runs to 15 residues. V was pared by 0 bases and J by 4 bases, with 2 bases of the junction left unmatched. CDR1 and CDR2 (germline): SGDLS, YYNGEE. The chain's CDR3 is CASSVGLADYNEQFF. The CDR3 coding sequence is TGTGCCAGCAGCGTAGGACTAGCGGATTACAATGAGCAGTTCTTC.

V is TRBV15 and J is TRBJ1-2, with D hard to call. V lost 1 base, J lost 7 bases, and 16 bases lay in between. The germline V gene encodes CDR1 LNHNV and CDR2 YYDKDF (reference sequence). The CDR3 spans 15 residues. The CDR3 region is CATSRVYDREAGYTF. As DNA, the CDR3 is TGTGCCACCAGCAGAGTTTACGACCGGGAGGCTGGCTACACCTTC.

The chain links TRBV19 to TRBJ2-3; 7 bases are shared with TRBD1. Per germline, CDR1 LNHDA and CDR2 SQIVND (reference sequence). Trimming removed 6 bases from V and 2 bases from J; junction bases left unmatched: 5. This CDR3 spans 14 amino acids. The CDR3 region has the DNA TGTGCCAGTAGAACGACAGGGTTCACAGATACGCAGTATTTT. Amino acids: CASRTTGFTDTQYF.

V usage is TRBV5-6 and J usage is TRBJ1-4; a possible D gene is TRBD1 (5 bases). Between the trimmed V and J ends, which lost 2 bases and 0 bases, there was a span of 11 bases. Germline V gene sequence: CDR1 SGHDT, CDR2 YYEEEE. CDR3 length equals 16 residues. The CDR3 region is CASSFRQRTTNEKLFF. CDR3 in DNA: TGTGCCAGCAGCTTCCGACAGCGCACAACTAATGAAAAACTGTTTTTT.

This clone was recorded many times. CDR3 loop: CASSEGTGDNSPLHF. DNA of the CDR3: TGTGCCAGCAGTGAGGGGACAGGGGATAATTCACCCCTCCACTTT. This rearrangement joins TRBV6-4 to TRBJ1-6; TRBD1 aligns across 10 bases. J was trimmed by 5 bases and V by 3 bases; bases with no gene match: 1. CDR1 is MRHNA and CDR2 is SNTAGT in the germline V gene. CDR3 length: 15 amino acids.

In DNA form, the CDR3 reads TGTGCCAGCAGCTTAGGCCCAGGGGAGTGGAACTATGGCTACACCTTC. Translated: CASSLGPGEWNYGYTF. The rearrangement joins TRBV13 to TRBJ1-2; a weak D match, TRBD1 (6 bases). The CDR3 has 16 residues. Trimming took off 0 bases at V and 2 bases at J, with 13 bases between the two ends. In germline, CDR1 is PRHDT, CDR2 FYEKMQ (reference sequence).

V and J are TRBV28 and TRBJ2-1; a possible D gene is TRBD1 (6 bases). The CDR3 runs to 16 residues. Deletions cut 5 bases from V and 3 bases from J, with 17 bases between. CDR1 is MDHEN and CDR2 is SYDVKM in the germline V gene. CDR3 in amino acids: CASSQRITGFYNEQFF. The CDR3 bases are TGTGCCAGCAGTCAACGAATAACAGGGTTCTACAATGAGCAGTTCTTC.

This clone was counted once. The V call is TRBV28, the J call TRBJ1-4; no firm D call. Trimming removed 6 bases from V and 8 bases from J, with 10 bases in between. Germline loops: CDR1 MDHEN, CDR2 SYDVKM. The CDR3 consists of 12 residues. CDR3 residues: CASSNLREKLFF. CDR3 DNA: TGTGCCAGCAGCAACCTTCGGGAAAAACTGTTTTTT.

The chain combines TRBV4-1 with TRBJ1-2; 7 nucleotides line up with TRBD1. After removal of 4 bases from V and 6 bases from J, the junction contained 8 bases not matched to a gene. The germline V gene encodes CDR1 MGHRA and CDR2 YSYEKL. The CDR3 has 14 residues. The CDR3 region is CASSPITGDDGYTF. The CDR3 nucleotides read TGCGCCAGCAGCCCTATCACAGGGGACGATGGCTACACCTTC.

This sequence joins TRBV18 and TRBJ1-3; TRBD1 matches at 7 bases. Per germline, CDR1 KGHSH and CDR2 LQKENI. The V gene end was trimmed by 3 bases and the J gene end by 6 bases; junction bases not matched to a gene: 2. The CDR3 runs to 13 residues. The CDR3 DNA sequence: TGTGCCAGCTCACCCAGGGGGGAAAACACCATATATTTT. It encodes CASSPRGENTIYF.

The chain employs TRBV5-1 and TRBJ2-3; the D gene is possibly TRBD1 (6 bases). The CDR3 is 13 amino acids. V was trimmed by 7 bases and J by 4 bases, leaving 13 bases between them. CDR1 SGHRS and CDR2 YFSETQ come from the germline V gene. CDR3 nucleotide sequence: TGCGCCAGCCTACAGGGAGCGTCAGATACGCAGTATTTT. Translated, it gives CASLQGASDTQYF.

The J gene is TRBJ1-6, the V gene TRBV2, with 10 bases that match TRBD1. The V gene's germline CDR1 is SNHLY and CDR2 FYNNEI. The V segment lost 8 bases and the J segment 10 bases; nucleotides outside the gene matches: 8. CDR3 size: 14 residues. DNA for the CDR3: TGTGCCAGCGGACCGACAGGGGGCGGATCACCCCTCCACTTT. Protein product: CASGPTGGGSPLHF.

The V and J genes are TRBV19 and TRBJ1-2; possible D gene TRBD1, 6 bases. The CDR3 sequence is 12 residues long. The ends were cut back, 4 bases at V and 8 bases at J, with 11 bases in the middle. Germline values: CDR1 LNHDA, CDR2 SQIVND (reference sequence). CDR3 DNA: TGTGCCAGTAGTACAGGGGAGAGCGGCTACACCTTC. This translates into CASSTGESGYTF.

J is TRBJ2-2 and V is TRBV12-5; D is unresolved. CDR1 is LGHNT and CDR2 is FRNRAP in the germline V gene. The CDR3 loop spans 11 amino acids. Trimming removed 6 bases from V and 5 bases from J, with 4 bases in between. CDR3 sequence (DNA): TGTGCTAGTGGATCAACCGGGGAGCTGTTTTTT. Translating gives CASGSTGELFF.

The V and J genes are TRBV14 and TRBJ2-5, with a possible D match to TRBD1 (5 bases). Germline lookup yields CDR1 SGHDN and CDR2 FVKESK. Trimming cost V 1 base and J 3 bases, with 21 bases left between them. The CDR3 covers 18 residues. CDR3 region: CASSQVPRGRIGEETQYF. For the CDR3, the DNA is TGTGCCAGCAGCCAAGTTCCAAGGGGCAGGATCGGAGAAGAGACCCAGTACTTC.

The gene calls are TRBV11-1 and TRBJ2-4; 8 bases map to TRBD2. The length of the CDR3 is 14 residues. The J segment lost 9 bases and the V segment lost 8 bases, leaving 12 bases of the junction unmatched. Per germline, CDR1 SGHAT and CDR2 FQDESV (reference sequence). The CDR3 here is CASGREGLRGIQYF. CDR3 nucleotides: TGTGCCAGCGGTCGGGAGGGCCTTCGTGGCATTCAGTACTTC.

The chain combines TRBV19 with TRBJ1-2; 7 bases match TRBD1. Germline CDR1 reads LNHDA; CDR2 reads SQIVND (reference sequence). Trimming cost V 11 bases and J 5 bases; bases outside gene matches: 11. The CDR3 is 13 amino acids. Here the CDR3 DNA reads TGTGCCGGGACCCGGACAGGACGGTATGGCTACACCTTC. Its protein product is CAGTRTGRYGYTF.

There are a few counts of this clone. The V gene is TRBV2, the J gene TRBJ2-7; no definite D call. The germline V gene has CDR1 SNHLY and CDR2 FYNNEI. CDR3 length: 12 amino acids. Trimming cost V 5 bases and J 6 bases, with 11 bases left between them. The DNA for the CDR3 is TGTGCCAGCAGTCTCCAGGTTTTCGAGCAGTACTTC. Amino acid sequence: CASSLQVFEQYF.

CDR3: CASSQQASGAFF. DNA of the CDR3: TGTGCCAGCAGCCAACAAGCCTCGGGAGCTTTCTTT. This chain joins TRBV3-1 (or the pseudogene TRBV3-2) and TRBJ1-1, with no clear D. V lost 2 bases to trimming and J lost 10 bases, with 11 bases between them. Germline lookup yields CDR1 LGHDT and CDR2 YNNKEL (reference sequence). CDR3 length: 12 residues.

The chain links TRBV5-4 to TRBJ2-1; unclear D gene. Between the trimmed V and J ends, which lost 2 bases and 2 bases, there was a span of 8 bases. The germline V gene encodes CDR1 SGHNT and CDR2 YYREEE (reference sequence). The length of the CDR3 is 14 residues. CDR3 amino acids: CASSLWQAYNEQFF. Written as DNA, the CDR3 is TGTGCCAGCAGCTTATGGCAAGCCTACAATGAGCAGTTCTTC.

The V gene is TRBV28, the J gene TRBJ1-6; 9 bases match TRBD1. Germline V gives CDR1 MDHEN, CDR2 SYDVKM. The CDR3 covers 15 residues. V was clipped by 6 bases and J by 6 bases; unmatched bases: 6. The CDR3 nucleotides are TGTGCCAGCAGCCGAGGGGACAGGGCTAATTCACCCCTCCACTTT. Translation: CASSRGDRANSPLHF.

The CDR3 region has the DNA TGTGCCAGCAGTGAAATAAGGGACAGGCCCAATCAGCCCCAGCATTTT. It is translated as CASSEIRDRPNQPQHF. The gene calls are TRBV2 and TRBJ1-5, with 8 bases that match TRBD1. The CDR3 contains 16 residues. The germline CDR1 and CDR2 sequences are SNHLY and FYNNEI. V was pared by 2 bases and J by 3 bases, with 6 bases of the junction left unmatched.

This clone was observed a few times. V and J are TRBV7-8 and TRBJ2-7, with 9 positions matching TRBD1. CDR1 is SGHVS and CDR2 is FQNEAQ in the germline V gene. CDR3 length: 14 amino acids. The V segment lost 6 bases and the J segment 7 bases; nucleotides outside the gene matches: 10. CDR3 amino acids: CASRDGTGPEEQYF. CDR3 in DNA: TGTGCCAGCAGAGATGGGACAGGGCCAGAAGAGCAGTACTTC. The variable domain in full, completed from reference TRBV7-8 and TRBJ2-7, reads GAGVSQSPRYKVAKRGQDVALRCDPISGHVSLFWYQQALGQGPEFLTYFQNEAQLDKSGLPSDRFFAERPEGSVSTLKIQRTQQEDSAVYLCASRDGTGPEEQYFGPGTRLTVT.

The chain joins TRBV7-9 to TRBJ1-1; a possible D gene is TRBD1 (6 bases). This CDR3 region has 14 residues. The V end was cut by 5 bases, the J end by 4 bases, with 14 bases between. Germline values: CDR1 SEHNR, CDR2 FQNEAQ (reference sequence). As DNA, the CDR3 is TGTGCCAGCAGCGTATCAAGGGGGACCACTGAAGCTTTCTTT. It is translated as CASSVSRGTTEAFF.

V and J are TRBV7-9 and TRBJ2-7; D might be TRBD1 (6 bases). Germline CDR1 is SEHNR and CDR2 is FQNEAQ (reference sequence). The CDR3 runs to 16 residues. Trimming removed 2 bases at V and 1 base at J, with 15 bases between. In DNA form, the CDR3 reads TGTGCCAGCAGCTTATACGGACAGATTAAGTCCTACGAGCAGTACTTC. Residues: CASSLYGQIKSYEQYF.